Shown below are 29 T cell receptor beta chains from a single sample sequenced in a study of PD-L1 blockade in urothelial cancer. Profiling relied on immunoSEQ multiplex PCR, and the TCRdb table lists in-frame clones only, not all of them. The table records 70,000 or so clones, around four fifths of them present only once. The sample here was PBMCs, taken around atezolizumab (anti-PD-L1) treatment. These receptors all stem from a man aged 65 to 85 with urothelial cancer.

Here the CDR3 reads CASSSLPPSGSKTDTQYF. In nucleotides, the CDR3 is TGTGCCAGCAGCTCCCTCCCCCCTAGCGGGTCAAAGACAGATACGCAGTATTTT. J is TRBJ2-3 and V is TRBV9; TRBD2 agrees at 8 bases. Germline loops: CDR1 SGDLS, CDR2 YYNGEE. Losses at the gene ends were 4 bases for V and 3 bases for J; bases not matched to a gene: 16. The CDR3 length is 18 residues.

The chain is built from TRBV25-1 and TRBJ2-7; D remains unclear. This CDR3 contains 16 residues. V lost 6 bases and J lost 9, with 27 bases in between. From germline, CDR1 is MGHDK and CDR2 SYGVNS. The CDR3 nucleotides read TGTGCCAGCAGGACCGCTGTAGGCCCAGATGGTGGAGTGCAGTACTTC. Amino acid sequence: CASRTAVGPDGGVQYF.

The chain couples TRBV5-4 to TRBJ2-5; TRBD2 matches at 7 bases. J lost 5 bases, V lost 2 bases, and 6 bases had no gene match. The germline V gene has CDR1 SGHNT and CDR2 YYREEE (reference sequence). There are 14 residues in the CDR3. In nucleotides, the CDR3 is TGTGCCAGCAGCTTTTCGGGGGGAGAGGAGACCCAGTACTTC. This codes for CASSFSGGEETQYF.

The rearrangement links TRBV5-7 to TRBJ1-3; D call uncertain. TRBV5-7 is treated as an ORF (open reading frame) with a function not yet certain. V gave up 7 bases and J gave up 0 bases, with 14 bases separating them. This CDR3 is 15 amino acids long. CDR3 bases: TGTGCCAGCGTCTTTGACGGGATCTCTGGAAACACCATATATTTT. Amino acid sequence: CASVFDGISGNTIYF.

The V gene is TRBV7-9, the J gene TRBJ2-2, with 8 nucleotides matching TRBD2. Germline V CDR1 and CDR2: SEHNR, FQNEAQ (reference sequence). CDR3 length equals 15 residues. With 5 bases clipped from V and 6 bases from J, the junction kept 8 bases outside the gene matches. Written as DNA, the CDR3 is TGTGCCAGCAGCCTCGGGACTAGGGCAGCCGGGGAGCTGTTTTTT. Protein: CASSLGTRAAGELFF.

V and J are TRBV11-2 and TRBJ2-2; 10 bases line up with TRBD2. The CDR3 is made up of 17 amino acids. Looked up from germline, CDR1 is SGHAT and CDR2 is FQNNGV. The V and J ends lost 2 bases and 8 bases, in that order; junction bases with no gene match: 11. The CDR3 loop is CASSLPRSGRAGGELFF. In DNA, the CDR3 is TGTGCCAGCAGCTTACCGCGAAGCGGGAGGGCCGGTGGGGAGCTGTTTTTT.

V and J are TRBV6-1 and TRBJ2-7; D gene ambiguous. Germline CDR1 MNHNS, CDR2 SASEGT. Trimming stripped 2 bases from V and 2 bases from J, with 7 bases between. The CDR3 contains 13 residues. The CDR3 region has the DNA TGTGCCAGCAGTGAAAGCCAAACCTACGAGCAGTACTTC. It encodes CASSESQTYEQYF.

The gene calls are TRBV28 and TRBJ2-1; 8 bases fit TRBD2. CDR1 is MDHEN, CDR2 SYDVKM, per germline. With V trimmed by 2 bases and J by 5 bases, 8 bases remained unmatched. The CDR3 length is 16 residues. CDR3: CASSLKGGRFNNEQFF. CDR3 bases: TGTGCCAGCAGTTTAAAGGGCGGGAGGTTTAACAATGAGCAGTTCTTC.

This clone was recorded once. V usage is TRBV6-1 and J usage is TRBJ2-7; tentatively, D is TRBD1 (5 bases). Between the trimmed V and J ends, which lost 2 bases and 4 bases, there was a span of 12 bases. CDR3 length: 14 residues. CDR1 is MNHNS, CDR2 SASEGT, per germline. This CDR3 reads CASSEQGPRYEQYF. The CDR3 DNA follows: TGTGCCAGCAGTGAACAGGGCCCTCGGTACGAGCAGTACTTC.

V and J are TRBV13 and TRBJ1-2; D not certain. The length of the CDR3 is 17 residues. Per the germline V gene, CDR1 is PRHDT and CDR2 is FYEKMQ (reference sequence). V was clipped by 1 base and J by 0 bases, with 15 bases between them. The CDR3 DNA reads as TGTGCCAGCAGCTTAGCCCAGTCCGGACTCTCTAACTATGGCTACACCTTC. As protein: CASSLAQSGLSNYGYTF.

V and J are TRBV11-2 and TRBJ2-1, with 7 bases fitting TRBD1. The CDR3 runs 18 residues. V gave up 2 bases and J gave up 2 bases; unmatched junction bases: 12. Germline lookup yields CDR1 SGHAT and CDR2 FQNNGV. The CDR3 DNA follows: TGTGCCAGCAGCTTAAGGTCCCTGACAGGGTCCCCCTACAATGAGCAGTTCTTC. Protein: CASSLRSLTGSPYNEQFF.

This clone was observed a few times. The chain has TRBV5-4 and TRBJ2-7; 12 bases match TRBD2. Trimming took 4 bases from V and 0 from J; bases not matched to a gene: 11. The CDR3 has 18 residues. Germline V gene data show CDR1 as SGHNT and CDR2 as YYREEE (reference sequence). CDR3 amino acids: CASSQGLAGLINSYEQYF. The CDR3 DNA reads as TGTGCCAGCAGCCAGGGACTAGCGGGCCTCATTAACTCCTACGAGCAGTACTTC.

The chain couples TRBV13 to TRBJ2-7, with no clear D. Germline lookup yields CDR1 PRHDT and CDR2 FYEKMQ (reference sequence). The CDR3 has 13 amino acids. V shed 0 bases and J shed 5 bases, with 8 bases lying between them. The CDR3 reads CASSLGLVHEQYF. CDR3 in DNA: TGTGCCAGCAGCTTAGGCCTCGTTCACGAGCAGTACTTC.

This clone showed up just once. V gene TRBV2 combines with J gene TRBJ2-3; D gene ambiguous. Between the trimmed V and J ends, which lost 4 bases and 0 bases, there was a span of 11 bases. CDR3 length: 15 residues. CDR1 and CDR2 (germline): SNHLY, FYNNEI. CDR3 loop: CASSGRAKSTDTQYF. CDR3 DNA sequence: TGTGCCAGCAGTGGACGAGCGAAAAGCACAGATACGCAGTATTTT.

This sequence joins TRBV9 and TRBJ1-3, with a tentative D call TRBD1 (6 bases). V gave up 0 bases and J gave up 0 bases, with 16 bases separating them. The CDR3 has 18 amino acids. Germline V gene sequence: CDR1 SGDLS, CDR2 YYNGEE. This CDR3 reads CASSVGRGVDGSGNTIYF. Here the CDR3 DNA reads TGTGCCAGCAGCGTAGGCAGGGGAGTAGATGGCTCTGGAAACACCATATATTTT.

In this sample, this clone turned up a few times. The J gene is TRBJ1-2, the V gene TRBV28, with TRBD1 matching 12 bases. Germline V CDR1 and CDR2: MDHEN, SYDVKM. CDR3 length: 15 amino acids. With 4 bases clipped from V and 8 bases from J, the junction kept 8 bases outside the gene matches. The CDR3 DNA sequence: TGTGCCAGCAGTTCAACGGGACAGGGGGCGTGGGGCTACACCTTC. The encoded protein is CASSSTGQGAWGYTF.

This clone was recorded only once. This chain connects TRBV6-6 to TRBJ2-3, with D possibly being TRBD2 (6 bases). CDR3 length: 14 amino acids. Germline values: CDR1 MNHNY, CDR2 SVGAGI (reference sequence). V lost 2 bases and J 6 bases, leaving 12 bases between the germline ends. The CDR3 sequence: CASSYPGTSDTQYF. CDR3 DNA sequence: TGTGCCAGCAGTTACCCCGGGACTTCGGATACGCAGTATTTT.

This clone was picked up one time. The rearrangement joins TRBV5-4 to TRBJ1-1; no clear D gene. The CDR3 is 13 residues long. V lost 0 bases, J lost 5 bases, and 8 bases lay in between. Germline CDR1 is SGHNT and CDR2 is YYREEE (reference sequence). DNA of the CDR3: TGTGCCAGCAGCTTGGCGCGGAGGACTGAAGCTTTCTTT. It yields the protein CASSLARRTEAFF.

Only one count was recorded for this clone. This sequence joins TRBV28 and TRBJ1-2, with TRBD1 matching over 11 bases. Germline V gene sequence: CDR1 MDHEN, CDR2 SYDVKM. V dropped 4 bases and J dropped 1; count of bases not matched to a gene: 2. The CDR3 has 15 amino acids. The CDR3 sequence: CASSSGTGGNYGYTF. The CDR3 DNA reads as TGTGCCAGCAGTTCCGGGACAGGGGGTAACTATGGCTACACCTTC.

This sequence joins TRBV4-2 and TRBJ2-7; 12 bases agree with TRBD2. In germline, CDR1 is LGHNA, CDR2 YNFKEQ. The CDR3 contains 17 residues. Trimming cost V 0 bases and J 4 bases; bases outside gene matches: 7. The CDR3 sequence: CASSQDGTSGLGYEQYF. For the CDR3, the DNA is TGTGCCAGCAGCCAAGATGGGACTAGCGGGCTCGGATACGAGCAGTACTTC.

J is TRBJ1-3 and V is TRBV28, with 9 bases aligning to TRBD1. This CDR3 has 14 residues. Germline values: CDR1 MDHEN, CDR2 SYDVKM. Losses at the gene ends were 5 bases for V and 4 bases for J; bases not matched to a gene: 3. In DNA form, the CDR3 reads TGTGCCAGCAGTACTGACAGGGGGGGAAACACCATATATTTT. This codes for CASSTDRGGNTIYF.

The chain carries TRBV7-2 and TRBJ2-3; 7 positions match TRBD1. The V segment lost 5 bases and the J segment 1 base; nucleotides outside the gene matches: 9. This CDR3 is built from 16 residues. Per the germline V gene, CDR1 is SGHTA and CDR2 is FQGNSA. The CDR3 DNA reads as TGTGCCAGCAGCCCGCTAGGACAGGCCCGCACAGATACGCAGTATTTT. Translation gives CASSPLGQARTDTQYF.

The rearrangement uses TRBV10-2 and TRBJ2-2; 12 positions match TRBD2. The CDR3 has 15 amino acids. The germline V gene has CDR1 WSHSY and CDR2 SAAADI. V was clipped by 6 bases and J by 5 bases; unmatched bases: 4. The CDR3: CASSGLAGRTGELFF. The CDR3 nucleotides are TGCGCCAGCAGCGGACTAGCGGGAAGGACCGGGGAGCTGTTTTTT.

The rearrangement joins TRBV7-3 to TRBJ2-7, with 13 bases matching TRBD2. After removal of 5 bases from V and 5 bases from J, the junction contained 6 bases not matched to a gene. The CDR3 is 15 amino acids. The V gene's germline CDR1 is SGHTA and CDR2 FQGTGA. CDR3 protein: CASSTSGRASDEQYF. CDR3 coding DNA: TGTGCCAGCAGCACTAGCGGGAGGGCCTCGGACGAGCAGTACTTC.

The chain joins TRBV19 to TRBJ2-1, with 9 bases lining up with TRBD2. Germline V gene lookup returns CDR1 LNHDA and CDR2 SQIVND (reference sequence). There are 14 residues in the CDR3. V lost 3 bases, J lost 7 bases, and 4 bases stayed unmatched. The chain's CDR3 is CASSILAGSNEQFF. The CDR3 DNA sequence: TGTGCCAGTAGTATTCTAGCGGGATCAAATGAGCAGTTCTTC.

The CDR3 reads CASSITPDRGSVNEQFF. DNA for the CDR3: TGCGCCAGCAGCATCACCCCGGACAGGGGAAGTGTTAATGAGCAGTTCTTC. The chain links TRBV5-1 to TRBJ2-1; TRBD1 aligns across 9 bases. Trimming cost V 4 bases and J 7 bases; bases outside gene matches: 15. The CDR3 covers 17 residues. Germline V lookup: CDR1 SGHRS, CDR2 YFSETQ.

The CDR3 sequence: CAHVQAGANVLTF. CDR3 bases: TGTGCCCACGTGCAGGCTGGGGCCAACGTCCTGACTTTC. V and J are TRBV28 and TRBJ2-6; no reliable D call. This CDR3 is 13 amino acids long. CDR1 and CDR2 (germline): MDHEN, SYDVKM. Trimming pared 11 bases from V and 2 bases from J, leaving 10 bases between.

The rearrangement joins TRBV5-1 to TRBJ2-1; TRBD2 matches at 9 bases. This CDR3 contains 14 residues. Germline values: CDR1 SGHRS, CDR2 YFSETQ. The ends lost 5 bases at V and 3 bases at J; junction bases unmatched: 3. The CDR3 DNA is TGCGCCAGCAGTGCTAGCGGGAACTACAATGAGCAGTTCTTC. Its protein product is CASSASGNYNEQFF.

The gene calls are TRBV6-5 and TRBJ1-2; possible D gene TRBD1, 6 bases. CDR1 and CDR2 from the germline V gene are MNHEY and SVGAGI. CDR3 size: 14 residues. The ends were cut back, 0 bases at V and 5 bases at J, with 10 bases in the middle. The CDR3 reads CASSYSRGGYGYTF. Written as DNA, the CDR3 is TGTGCCAGCAGTTACTCCAGGGGTGGGTATGGCTACACCTTC.